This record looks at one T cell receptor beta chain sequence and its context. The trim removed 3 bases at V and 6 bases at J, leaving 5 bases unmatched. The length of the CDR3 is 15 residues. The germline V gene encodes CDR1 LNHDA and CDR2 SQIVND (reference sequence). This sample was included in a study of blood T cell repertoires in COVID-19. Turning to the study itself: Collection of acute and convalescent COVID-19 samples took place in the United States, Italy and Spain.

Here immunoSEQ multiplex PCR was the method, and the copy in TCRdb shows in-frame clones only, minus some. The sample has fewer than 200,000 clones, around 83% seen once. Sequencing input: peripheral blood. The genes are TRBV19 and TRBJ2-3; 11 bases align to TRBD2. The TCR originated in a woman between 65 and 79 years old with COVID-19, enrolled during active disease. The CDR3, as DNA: TGTGCCAGTAGTATGCTAGCGGGAGGAGGGGATACGCAGTATTTT. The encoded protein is CASSMLAGGGDTQYF.